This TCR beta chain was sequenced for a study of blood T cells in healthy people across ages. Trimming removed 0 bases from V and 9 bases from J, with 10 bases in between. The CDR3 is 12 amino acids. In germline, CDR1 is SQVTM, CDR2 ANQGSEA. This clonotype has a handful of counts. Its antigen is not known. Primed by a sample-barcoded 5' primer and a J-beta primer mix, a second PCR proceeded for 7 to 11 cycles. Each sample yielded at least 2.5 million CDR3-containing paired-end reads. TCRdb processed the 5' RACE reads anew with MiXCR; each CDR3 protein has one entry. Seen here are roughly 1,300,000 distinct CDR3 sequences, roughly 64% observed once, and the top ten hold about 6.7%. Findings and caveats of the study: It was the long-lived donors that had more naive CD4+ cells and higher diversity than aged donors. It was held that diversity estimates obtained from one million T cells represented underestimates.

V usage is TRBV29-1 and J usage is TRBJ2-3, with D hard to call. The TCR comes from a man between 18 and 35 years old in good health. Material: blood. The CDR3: CSVEDRQKTQYF. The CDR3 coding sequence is TGCAGCGTTGAAGACAGGCAGAAAACGCAGTATTTT.